This TCR beta chain was captured in a study of T cells after posttransplantation cyclophosphamide. This related bone marrow graft donor gave peripheral blood on the day of marrow donation. General study findings and limits: Donor-recipient repertoire similarity was low at 1-2 months, rising over year one. TRB overlap between skin or GI tissue T cells and blood was limited.

Sequencing used immunoSEQ multiplex PCR; TCRdb keeps in-frame clones, though not all of them. The sample lists under 75,000 clones; 85% to 95% were seen once. This clone was counted a single time. Its antigen is not known. The CDR3 is 16 residues long. Germline-derived CDR1 and CDR2 are MDHEN and SYDVKM. The J segment lost 4 bases and the V segment lost 5 bases, leaving 7 bases of the junction unmatched. The sample taken for sequencing was PBMCs. This sequence joins TRBV28 and TRBJ2-2; 10 nucleotides line up with TRBD1. The sequence was collected from a woman aged 30 to 39 in good health and a related stem cell transplant donor. The CDR3 sequence is CASSPDRGQVTGELFF. The CDR3 DNA is TGTGCCAGCAGTCCCGACAGGGGGCAGGTCACCGGGGAGCTGTTTTTT.